A single sample is the source of the 14 T cell receptor beta chains below, sequenced in a study of blood T cell repertoires in COVID-19. Only in-frame clones appear in the TCRdb table, and some are missing; sequencing was by immunoSEQ multiplex PCR. The repertoire holds over 50,000 clones, with around 87% as singletons. Material: peripheral blood. These receptors were taken from a human donor in a cohort sampled during active COVID-19.

This clone showed up just once. V gene TRBV27 combines with J gene TRBJ1-4; no firm D call. The CDR3 has 15 residues. Germline CDR1 MNHEY, CDR2 SMNVEV (reference sequence). Between the trimmed V and J ends, which lost 6 bases and 8 bases, there was a span of 19 bases. The CDR3 protein is CASRRSGSLSEKLFF. CDR3 coding DNA: TGTGCCAGCAGGCGATCGGGGTCCTTAAGCGAAAAACTGTTTTTT.

The chain uses TRBV6-6 and TRBJ2-2, with a tentative D call TRBD1 (5 bases). The CDR3 sequence is 12 residues long. Germline CDR1 is MNHNY and CDR2 is SVGAGI (reference sequence). Trimming removed 8 bases at V and 5 bases at J, with 9 bases between. The CDR3: CASGATTGELFF. The CDR3, as DNA: TGTGCCAGCGGGGCCACAACCGGGGAGCTGTTTTTT.

V is TRBV4-1 and J is TRBJ1-3; TRBD1 matches at 10 bases. There are 17 residues in the CDR3. The ends lost 4 bases at V and 0 bases at J; junction bases unmatched: 6. Germline V gives CDR1 MGHRA, CDR2 YSYEKL. CDR3 coding DNA: TGCGCCAGCAGCCCCCGGGACAGGGGACCCTCTGGAAACACCATATATTTT. It codes for CASSPRDRGPSGNTIYF.

The chain links TRBV7-2 to TRBJ1-2; no clear D gene. This CDR3 is 15 amino acids long. V was clipped by 1 base and J by 8 bases, with 17 bases between them. Germline CDR1 reads SGHTA; CDR2 reads FQGNSA. CDR3 protein: CASSLVNNRLWGYTF. The CDR3 bases are TGTGCCAGCAGCTTAGTAAATAACAGACTATGGGGCTACACCTTC.

The chain carries TRBV11-3 and TRBJ2-2; weak D call: TRBD1 (6 bases). From germline, CDR1 is SGHNT and CDR2 YENEEA. V lost 2 bases and J lost 5, with 6 bases in between. The CDR3 has 13 residues. CDR3 in amino acids: CASSLTGTGELFF. CDR3 nucleotide sequence: TGTGCCAGCAGCTTAACAGGGACCGGGGAGCTGTTTTTT.

The CDR3 loop is CASSPSRVSLAKNIQYF. The CDR3 DNA follows: TGTGCCAGCTCACCATCCAGGGTGTCCCTAGCCAAAAACATTCAGTACTTC. This chain joins TRBV18 and TRBJ2-4, with D possibly being TRBD1 (5 bases). The V gene's germline CDR1 is KGHSH and CDR2 LQKENI. CDR3 length: 17 amino acids. Trimming took 2 bases from V and 0 from J, leaving 14 bases between them.

J is TRBJ2-1 and V is TRBV7-5; TRBD1, the D gene given by the table, was not confirmed from the DNA. TRBV7-5 is a documented pseudogene. This CDR3 is 17 amino acids long. The CDR3 region is CVRSLAGTGLSYNEQFF. The CDR3 DNA sequence: TGTGTCAGAAGCTTAGCGGGGACAGGGCTCTCCTACAATGAGCAGTTCTTC.

This clone was detected once. The CDR3 region is CASSPGQGANQPQHF. DNA of the CDR3: TGTGCCAGCTCACCGGGACAGGGGGCTAATCAGCCCCAGCATTTT. The chain recombines TRBV18 with TRBJ1-5, with 12 bases aligning to TRBD1. With 3 bases clipped from V and 4 bases from J, the junction kept 1 base outside the gene matches. The CDR3 contains 15 residues. The germline CDR1 and CDR2 sequences are KGHSH and LQKENI.

A single count supports this clone. This chain links TRBV28 with TRBJ1-4; D is uncertain. V gave up 5 bases and J gave up 5 bases, with 9 bases separating them. Germline CDR1 MDHEN, CDR2 SYDVKM. The CDR3 length is 13 residues. CDR3 sequence reads: CASSPLRNEKLFF. The CDR3 DNA follows: TGTGCCAGCAGTCCCCTGAGGAATGAAAAACTGTTTTTT.

This chain connects TRBV11-3 to TRBJ1-1; D is uncertain. The CDR3 extends over 15 amino acids. CDR1 and CDR2 (germline): SGHNT, YENEEA. The V end lost 5 bases, the J end lost 2 bases, and 15 bases lay between the germline ends. The CDR3 region is CASSAPGIINTEAFF. The CDR3 DNA reads TGTGCCAGCAGCGCCCCCGGGATTATTAACACTGAAGCTTTCTTT.

V gene TRBV9 combines with J gene TRBJ2-1; D is perhaps TRBD2 (6 bases). The CDR3 is 15 amino acids. Germline values: CDR1 SGDLS, CDR2 YYNGEE. V lost 1 base to trimming and J lost 1 base, with 9 bases between them. The DNA for the CDR3 is TGTGCCAGCAGCGTATCCGGGAGTTCCTACAATGAGCAGTTCTTC. Translation: CASSVSGSSYNEQFF.

The gene calls are TRBV27 and TRBJ2-1, with D possibly TRBD1 on 5 matching bases. V gave up 4 bases and J gave up 8 bases, with 18 bases separating them. The CDR3 runs to 15 residues. Per germline, CDR1 MNHEY and CDR2 SMNVEV (reference sequence). The CDR3 here is CASSSPRAWLDEQFF. The CDR3 DNA is TGTGCCAGCAGTTCGCCCAGGGCCTGGCTCGATGAGCAGTTCTTC.

The chain combines TRBV6-5 with TRBJ2-3; 8 bases fit TRBD2. Germline V gene sequence: CDR1 MNHEY, CDR2 SVGAGI. This CDR3 region has 16 residues. After removal of 0 bases from V and 8 bases from J, the junction contained 10 bases not matched to a gene. CDR3 sequence (DNA): TGTGCCAGCAGTTACTCTACAGCGGGAGTTTTCGGTACGCAGTATTTT. Its translation is CASSYSTAGVFGTQYF.

This rearrangement joins TRBV4-3 to TRBJ2-2; TRBD2 aligns across 11 bases. This CDR3 spans 17 amino acids. V trimming: 0 bases; J trimming: 5 bases; junction bases outside the gene matches: 5. CDR1 and CDR2 from the germline V gene are LGHNA and YSLEER. The CDR3 spells CASSQETTSGTTGELFF. In DNA form, the CDR3 reads TGCGCCAGCAGCCAAGAAACGACTAGCGGGACTACCGGGGAGCTGTTTTTT.